Listed below are T cell receptor beta chains from one sample, sequenced in a study of blood T cell repertoires in COVID-19. The protocol was immunoSEQ multiplex PCR, while the TCRdb copy is restricted to in-frame clones and leaves out a portion. The sample records over 250,000 clones, 86% being singletons. What was sequenced was peripheral blood. The receptors shown here come from a woman in her 70s with COVID-19, enrolled during active disease. Both conserved end residues are part of each CDR3.

>TRBJ1-5|TRBV5-4
CASSLGGVQPQHF
>TRBJ1-3|TRBV18
CASSSTTSSGNTIYF
>TRBJ2-4|TRBV10-3
CAISDPGHIQYF
>TRBJ2-3|TRBV4-3
CASSQDREGADTQYF
>TRBJ2-5|TRBV29-1
CSVEARPQGGETQYF
>TRBJ2-3|TRBV6-5
CASSSGDTQYF
>TRBJ1-5|TRBV2
CASTQWGRGNQPQHF
>TRBJ2-1|TRBV7-2
CASSSPGRGLYNEQFF
>TRBJ1-2|TRBV23-1
CASSPFTDRAGGYTF
>TRBJ2-3|TRBV5-1
CASSLTGYTDTQYF
>TRBJ2-5|TRBV5-1
CASSLGASGGTTQETQYF
>TRBJ1-2|TRBV5-1
CASSLPDRDPLYTF
>TRBJ1-5|TRBV21-1
CASSKKRGDRVIRQPQHF
>TRBJ2-2|TRBV7-2
CASSQLGTGATGELFF
>TRBJ1-2|TRBV9
CASSVVPGSNYGYTF
>TRBJ2-3|TRBV29-1
CSASIAGDTQYF
>TRBJ1-2|TRBV6-5
CASRITGNYGYTF
>TRBJ1-2|TRBV28
CASSLHTGQGLYGYTF
>TRBJ2-1|TRBV10-3
CASLAGVTYNEQFF
>TRBJ2-3|TRBV5-4
CASSPKSTSGGAVDTQYF
>TRBJ2-7|TRBV11-2
CASSLDQIGAQYF
>TRBJ1-6|TRBV6-5
CASNRQGDSPLHF
>TRBJ2-7|TRBV6-5
CASTPLGQGPYEQYF
>TRBJ1-1|TRBV5-1
CASTSGQESFF
>TRBJ1-4|TRBV5-4
CASSLGQEKLFF
>TRBJ1-3|TRBV9
CASSVDAGISGNTIYF
>TRBJ2-1|TRBV7-9
CASSRGQGGMEQFF
>TRBJ2-1|TRBV10-3
CAISGTTRSYNEQFF
>TRBJ1-1|TRBV28
CASRRTVNTEAFF
>TRBJ2-2|TRBV19
CASSTQGINTGELFF
>TRBJ1-1|TRBV19
CASLGQLNTEAFF